One sample yielded the 5 T cell receptor beta chains listed below, sequenced in a study of vaccination effects on CD4 cells after COVID-19. In the ViraFEST assay, antigen-specific CD4+ clonotypes were identified by expansion after peptide-pool stimulation. Isolation of CD4+ T cells took place after 10 days of culture. Participants completed two doses of the BNT162b2 or mRNA-1273 vaccine. Clones were read by immunoSEQ multiplex PCR, and TCRdb kept only the in-frame ones, dropping some. The table has about 32,000 clones, about 70% seen once. These receptors have no identified antigens. The sample here was CD4+ T cells from PBMCs cultured with HCoV-229E spike peptides, taken after COVID-19 vaccination. The receptors derive from a human donor who received a COVID-19 vaccine.

The CDR3 DNA is TGTGCCAGCAGGCAAACAGTTTTTTCCTACGAGCAGTACTTC. Residues: CASRQTVFSYEQYF. This chain connects TRBV6-5 to TRBJ2-7; D ambiguous. The germline V and J ends were trimmed by 6 bases and 1 base, with 13 bases remaining between them. CDR1 MNHEY and CDR2 SVGAGI come from the germline V gene. The CDR3 extends over 14 amino acids.

This clone is categorized as medium-sized. This chain joins TRBV7-9 and TRBJ1-2; D not certain. V lost 5 bases to trimming and J lost 4 bases, with 17 bases between them. Germline V gene data show CDR1 as SEHNR and CDR2 as FQNEAQ (reference sequence). The CDR3 length is 15 residues. DNA of the CDR3: TGTGCCAGCAGCCTATCCCTAGGGTCGGGCTATGGCTACACCTTC. This sequence encodes CASSLSLGSGYGYTF. The full variable domain, with the rest looked up from reference TRBV7-9 and TRBJ1-2, is DTGVSQNPRHKITKRGQNVTFRCDPISEHNRLYWYRQTLGQGPEFLTYFQNEAQLEKSRLLSDRFSAERPKGSFSTLEIQRTEQGDSAMYLCASSLSLGSGYGYTFGSGTRLTVV.

The sample holds one count of this clone. The CDR3 bases are TGTGCCATCAAAAAGACAGGAGGGGATAACTATGGCTACACCTTC. Amino acids: CAIKKTGGDNYGYTF. The chain is built from TRBV6-5 and TRBJ1-2; possibly TRBD1 for D (6 bases). Germline V lookup: CDR1 MNHEY, CDR2 SVGAGI. Deletions cut 10 bases from V and 1 base from J, with 19 bases between. This CDR3 is built from 15 residues.

CDR3 region: CSVGRVNTEAFF. The DNA for the CDR3 is TGCAGCGTGGGCAGGGTGAACACTGAAGCTTTCTTT. This chain links TRBV29-1 with TRBJ1-1, with a weak D call TRBD1 (5 bases). With 6 bases removed from V and 0 bases from J, the gap between germline ends came to 8 bases. The CDR3 is made up of 12 amino acids. Germline CDR1 is SQVTM and CDR2 is ANQGSEA. Variable domain in full (rest from reference TRBV29-1 and TRBJ1-1): SAVISQKPSRDICQRGTSLTIQCQVDSQVTMMFWYRQQPGQSLTLIATANQGSEATYESGFVIDKFPISRPNLTFSTLTVSNMSPEDSSIYLCSVGRVNTEAFFGQGTRLTVV.

This chain links TRBV19 with TRBJ1-5; no reliable D call. Trimming removed 2 bases at V and 3 bases at J, with 11 bases between. CDR1 is LNHDA and CDR2 is SQIVND in the germline V gene (reference sequence). The CDR3 runs to 15 residues. The CDR3, as DNA: TGTGCCAGTAGTATATCCTCTCTCACCAATCAGCCCCAGCATTTT. Its protein product is CASSISSLTNQPQHF.